The TCR beta chain described here comes from a study of patients and donors after allogeneic stem cell transplantation. The CDR3 is 15 amino acids. The germline V gene encodes CDR1 LGHNA and CDR2 YSLEER. V was shortened by 0 bases and J by 0 bases, with 8 bases between the two germline ends. This clonotype was seen only a few times. TCRdb processed the RT-PCR reads anew with MiXCR; each CDR3 protein has one entry. The sample comprises 70,000 or so distinct CDR3 sequences, around 27% of which are singletons, and more than 25% rests with the top ten. Material for sequencing was blood, either unsorted or a sorted T cell fraction (not recorded which). This chain joins TRBV4-3 and TRBJ1-2; D remains ambiguous. This TCR came from a human donor who was either an allogeneic HSCT recipient or a stem cell or donor lymphocyte infusion donor (not recorded which). It is not recorded whose cells these are; they may come from a transplant donor. CDR3 amino acids: CASSQERATNYGYTF. CDR3 DNA: TGCGCCAGCAGCCAAGAACGGGCCACTAACTATGGCTACACCTTC.